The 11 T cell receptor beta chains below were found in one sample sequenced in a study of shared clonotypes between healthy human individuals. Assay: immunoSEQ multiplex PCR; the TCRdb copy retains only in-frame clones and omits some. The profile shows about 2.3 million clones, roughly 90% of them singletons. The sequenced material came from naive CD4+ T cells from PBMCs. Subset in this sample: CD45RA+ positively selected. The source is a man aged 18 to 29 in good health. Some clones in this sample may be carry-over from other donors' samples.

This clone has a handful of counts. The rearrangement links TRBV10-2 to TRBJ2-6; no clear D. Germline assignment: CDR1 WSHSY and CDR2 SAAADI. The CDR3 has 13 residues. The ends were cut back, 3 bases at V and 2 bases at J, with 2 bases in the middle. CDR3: CASSDPGANVLTF. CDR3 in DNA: TGCGCCAGCAGTGATCCTGGGGCCAACGTCCTGACTTTC.

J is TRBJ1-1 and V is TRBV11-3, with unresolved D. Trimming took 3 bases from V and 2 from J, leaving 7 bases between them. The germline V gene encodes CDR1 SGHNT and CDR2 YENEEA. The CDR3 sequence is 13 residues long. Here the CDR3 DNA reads TGTGCCAGCAGCTTTGACCCAAACACTGAAGCTTTCTTT. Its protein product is CASSFDPNTEAFF.

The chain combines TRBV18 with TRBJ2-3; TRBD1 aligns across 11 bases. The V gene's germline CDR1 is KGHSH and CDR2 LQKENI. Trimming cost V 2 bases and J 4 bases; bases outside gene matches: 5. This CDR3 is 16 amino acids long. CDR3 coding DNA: TGTGCCAGCTCACCAAGGGGGACAGGGGGAGCAGATACGCAGTATTTT. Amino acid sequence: CASSPRGTGGADTQYF. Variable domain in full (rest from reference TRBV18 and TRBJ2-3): NAGVMQNPRHLVRRRGQEARLRCSPMKGHSHVYWYRQLPEEGLKFMVYLQKENIIDESGMPKERFSAEFPKEGPSILRIQQVVRGDSAAYFCASSPRGTGGADTQYFGPGTRLTVL.

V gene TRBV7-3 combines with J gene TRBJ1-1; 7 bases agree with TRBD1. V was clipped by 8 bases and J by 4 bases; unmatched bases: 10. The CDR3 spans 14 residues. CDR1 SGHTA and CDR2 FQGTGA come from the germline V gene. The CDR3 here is CASAITGVGTEAFF. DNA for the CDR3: TGTGCCAGCGCCATAACAGGGGTTGGCACTGAAGCTTTCTTT.

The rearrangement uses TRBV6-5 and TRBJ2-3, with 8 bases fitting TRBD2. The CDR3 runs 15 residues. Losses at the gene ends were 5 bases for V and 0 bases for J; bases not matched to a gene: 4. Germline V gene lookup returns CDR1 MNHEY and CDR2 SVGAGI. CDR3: CASSRRLASTDTQYF. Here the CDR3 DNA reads TGTGCCAGCAGTCGAAGACTAGCGAGCACAGATACGCAGTATTTT.

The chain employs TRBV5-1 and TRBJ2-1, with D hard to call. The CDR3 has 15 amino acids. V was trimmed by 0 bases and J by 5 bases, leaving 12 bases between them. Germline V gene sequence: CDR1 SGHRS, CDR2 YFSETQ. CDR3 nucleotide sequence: TGCGCCAGCAGCTTGGTAGATCCTTCCAACAATGAGCAGTTCTTC. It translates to CASSLVDPSNNEQFF.

CDR3 protein: CASSLQGGVNTEAFF. The CDR3 nucleotides read TGTGCCAGCAGTTTACAGGGCGGTGTGAACACTGAAGCTTTCTTT. V and J are TRBV28 and TRBJ1-1; the D gene is possibly TRBD1 (5 bases). This CDR3 contains 15 residues. From germline, CDR1 is MDHEN and CDR2 SYDVKM. Trimming removed 2 bases at V and 0 bases at J, with 10 bases between. Full variable domain (missing parts from reference TRBV28 and TRBJ1-1): DVKVTQSSRYLVKRTGEKVFLECVQDMDHENMFWYRQDPGLGLRLIYFSYDVKMKEKGDIPEGYSVSREKKERFSLILESASTNQTSMYLCASSLQGGVNTEAFFGQGTRLTVV.

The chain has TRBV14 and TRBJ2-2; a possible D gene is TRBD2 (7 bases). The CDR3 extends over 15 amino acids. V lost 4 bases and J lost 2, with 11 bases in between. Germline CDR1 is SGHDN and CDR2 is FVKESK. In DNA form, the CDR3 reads TGTGCCAGCAGCCCTCGGGGGGCTAACACCGGGGAGCTGTTTTTT. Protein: CASSPRGANTGELFF.

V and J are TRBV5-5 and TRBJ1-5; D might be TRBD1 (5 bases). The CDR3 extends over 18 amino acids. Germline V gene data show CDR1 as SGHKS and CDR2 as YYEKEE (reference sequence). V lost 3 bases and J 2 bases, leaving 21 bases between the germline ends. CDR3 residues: CASSSSNPDRARNQPQHF. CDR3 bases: TGTGCCAGCAGCTCCTCAAACCCTGACAGAGCCCGCAATCAGCCCCAGCATTTT.

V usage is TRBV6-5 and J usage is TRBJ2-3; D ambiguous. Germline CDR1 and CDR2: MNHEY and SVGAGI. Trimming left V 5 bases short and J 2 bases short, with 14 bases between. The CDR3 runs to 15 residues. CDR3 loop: CASSLVAGPTDTQYF. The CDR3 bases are TGTGCCAGCAGTCTGGTCGCCGGCCCCACAGATACGCAGTATTTT.

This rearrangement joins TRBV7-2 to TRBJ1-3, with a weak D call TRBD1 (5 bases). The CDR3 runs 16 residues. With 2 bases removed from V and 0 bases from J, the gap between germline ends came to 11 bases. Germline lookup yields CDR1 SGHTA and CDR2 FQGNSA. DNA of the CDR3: TGTGCCAGCAGCTTAAACGGGGCCTACTCTGGAAACACCATATATTTT. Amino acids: CASSLNGAYSGNTIYF.